This T cell receptor (beta chain) comes out of a study of cytomegalovirus exposure and HLA in healthy donors. Germline values: CDR1 MNHNS, CDR2 SASEGT. Trimming took 6 bases from V and 4 from J; bases not matched to a gene: 5. The CDR3 is 14 residues long. PCR used 60 Vbeta primers and 13 Jbeta primers. The assay was immunoSEQ multiplex PCR, and TCRdb's table has in-frame clones only and misses some. The table records some 87,000 clones, 60% to 80% of them present only once. The receptor was derived from a man aged 50 to 60 in good health and CMV-seropositive. This chain connects TRBV6-1 to TRBJ1-2; 10 bases map to TRBD1. Sequencing used PBMCs. The CDR3 reads CASSPRDRGYGYTF. CDR3 sequence (DNA): TGTGCCAGCAGCCCCCGGGACAGGGGCTATGGCTACACCTTC.